Listed here are 20 T cell receptor beta chains from one sample, sequenced in a study of spatial heterogeneity in lung cancer. One entry per CDR3 protein results from TCRdb running MiXCR on the 5' RACE reads. The table has around 40,000 distinct CDR3 sequences, around 5.8% seen once. Stated time point: sample taken at primary tumor resection. No cell sorting; template was whole RNA from tumor, lung tissue or PBMC. The source was PBMCs, collected at surgery. The receptor set was obtained from a male donor with early-stage non-small cell lung cancer.

CDR3 sequence: CASSLDGGSNEKLFF. CDR3 nucleotides: TGTGCCAGCAGCTTGGATGGGGGGTCTAATGAAAAACTGTTTTTT. This chain joins TRBV5-4 and TRBJ1-4; D might be TRBD1 (5 bases). The CDR3 is 15 amino acids. The germline CDR1 and CDR2 sequences are SGHNT and YYREEE (reference sequence). Trimming shortened V by 0 bases and J by 3 bases, and 9 bases separated the two germline ends.

The rearrangement joins TRBV19 to TRBJ1-5; tentatively, D is TRBD1 (5 bases). Germline CDR1 LNHDA, CDR2 SQIVND (reference sequence). The V gene lost 6 bases and the J gene lost 0 bases, with 15 bases spanning the gap. The CDR3 spans 16 residues. CDR3 coding DNA: TGTGCCAGTAGAAAACAGGTGGGGGATAGCAATCAGCCCCAGCATTTT. Translating gives CASRKQVGDSNQPQHF. Using reference TRBV19 and TRBJ1-5 for the parts outside the CDR3, the full variable domain is DGGITQSPKYLFRKEGQNVTLSCEQNLNHDAMYWYRQDPGQGLRLIYYSQIVNDFQKGDIAEGYSVSREKKESFPLTVTSAQKNPTAFYLCASRKQVGDSNQPQHFGDGTRLSIL.

This clonotype was picked up many times. This chain uses TRBV20-1 with TRBJ1-3, with 10 bases fitting TRBD1. The CDR3 has 17 amino acids. CDR1 and CDR2 from the germline V gene are DFQATT and SNEGSKA (reference sequence). V gave up 2 bases and J gave up 0 bases; unmatched junction bases: 7. The CDR3 sequence is CSARYRDRGLSGNTIYF. CDR3 DNA sequence: TGCAGTGCTAGATACCGGGACAGGGGACTCTCTGGAAACACCATATATTTT.

This clonotype has ten or more counts. The chain links TRBV20-1 to TRBJ1-4; D may be TRBD1 (6 bases). Germline V gene lookup returns CDR1 DFQATT and CDR2 SNEGSKA (reference sequence). Trimming took off 0 bases at V and 8 bases at J, with 10 bases between the two ends. CDR3 size: 13 residues. Here the CDR3 DNA reads TGCAGTGCTAGAGAACAGGGAAACGAAAAACTGTTTTTT. This translates into CSAREQGNEKLFF.

This clonotype has ten or more counts. The rearrangement uses TRBV5-1 and TRBJ1-6, with D maybe TRBD1 (6 bases). With 0 bases removed from V and 9 bases from J, the gap between germline ends came to 16 bases. The CDR3 is 16 residues long. Germline loops: CDR1 SGHRS, CDR2 YFSETQ. The CDR3 sequence: CASSLDGRGVVSPLHF. CDR3 in DNA: TGCGCCAGCAGCTTGGACGGCAGGGGAGTGGTTTCACCCCTCCACTTT.

This clonotype has at least ten counts. The chain joins TRBV6-5 to TRBJ1-6; a possible D gene is TRBD1 (5 bases). V was shortened by 10 bases and J by 7 bases, with 11 bases between the two germline ends. Germline V lookup: CDR1 MNHEY, CDR2 SVGAGI. The CDR3 is 12 amino acids. The CDR3 bases are TGTGCCACCTCTGGGGGGAATTCACCCCTCCACTTT. As protein: CATSGGNSPLHF.

This clonotype was seen many times. The CDR3 region is CSARSRGDTDTQYF. CDR3 sequence (DNA): TGCAGTGCTAGATCCCGGGGGGACACAGATACGCAGTATTTT. The V gene is TRBV20-1, the J gene TRBJ2-3; 7 nucleotides match TRBD2. Trimming at V came to 2 bases and at J to 2 bases, leaving 4 bases not matched to a gene. Per germline, CDR1 DFQATT and CDR2 SNEGSKA (reference sequence). CDR3 length equals 14 residues.

This clonotype was picked up many times. The chain links TRBV28 to TRBJ2-1; the match to TRBD2 covers 16 bases. Germline assignment: CDR1 MDHEN and CDR2 SYDVKM. This CDR3 contains 18 residues. The V gene end was trimmed by 10 bases and the J gene end by 6 bases; junction bases not matched to a gene: 15. CDR3 in amino acids: CATEGALGLAGGVNEQFF. The CDR3 nucleotides read TGTGCCACCGAAGGGGCCTTGGGACTAGCGGGGGGGGTCAATGAGCAGTTCTTC.

At least ten counts were recorded for this clonotype. The V and J genes are TRBV19 and TRBJ2-1, with D possibly matching TRBD1 (6 bases). CDR1 is LNHDA, CDR2 SQIVND, per germline (reference sequence). The CDR3 covers 13 residues. The V and J ends lost 5 bases and 5 bases respectively, with 10 bases between them. The CDR3 bases are TGTGCCAGTAGTGAGGACAGTCACAATGAGCAGTTCTTC. It is translated as CASSEDSHNEQFF.

Many counts were recorded for this clonotype. V gene TRBV15 combines with J gene TRBJ1-5, with a tentative D call TRBD1 (5 bases). Germline V gene data show CDR1 as LNHNV and CDR2 as YYDKDF (reference sequence). The CDR3 is made up of 17 amino acids. Trimming stripped 7 bases from V and 4 bases from J, with 23 bases between. The CDR3 spells CATTSTYARAFNQPQHF. The DNA for the CDR3 is TGTGCCACCACTTCCACTTATGCCAGGGCTTTTAATCAGCCCCAGCATTTT.

The chain is built from TRBV19 and TRBJ2-2; D gene uncertain. The CDR3 sequence is 13 residues long. V shed 3 bases and J shed 1 base, with 3 bases lying between them. Looked up from germline, CDR1 is LNHDA and CDR2 is SQIVND (reference sequence). The CDR3 DNA follows: TGTGCCAGTAGTATCCAGAACACCGGGGAGCTGTTTTTT. Its translation: CASSIQNTGELFF.

This clonotype was counted ten times or more. The CDR3, as DNA: TGTGCCAGCAGCCCCACCACAGGGAGGACTGAAGCTTTCTTT. Its translation: CASSPTTGRTEAFF. The chain employs TRBV6-2 or TRBV6-3 and TRBJ1-1, with D possibly matching TRBD1 (6 bases). The CDR3 is made up of 14 amino acids. With 6 bases removed from V and 5 bases from J, the gap between germline ends came to 16 bases. Germline V gene sequence: CDR1 MNHEY, CDR2 SVGEGT.

In its sample, this clonotype was seen many times. The rearrangement uses TRBV28 and TRBJ1-2; TRBD1 agrees at 7 bases. V was clipped by 6 bases and J by 4 bases; unmatched bases: 8. Germline CDR1 reads MDHEN; CDR2 reads SYDVKM. This CDR3 region has 14 residues. CDR3 DNA: TGTGCCAGCAGACTAACAGGGGCTGGCTATGGCTACACCTTC. It encodes CASRLTGAGYGYTF.

This clonotype was seen a few times. The gene calls are TRBV5-1 and TRBJ2-6; tentative D call: TRBD1 (5 bases). CDR1 and CDR2 (germline): SGHRS, YFSETQ. V dropped 5 bases and J dropped 0 bases, with 12 bases sitting between them. The CDR3 has 16 residues. For the CDR3, the DNA is TGCGCCAGCAGTCTGGACACCCGCTCTGGGGCCAACGTCCTGACTTTC. Protein sequence: CASSLDTRSGANVLTF.

This clonotype counts as medium-sized. The J gene is TRBJ1-5, the V gene TRBV29-1; 7 positions agree with TRBD1. The length of the CDR3 is 13 residues. Trimming cost V 6 bases and J 4 bases; bases outside gene matches: 6. CDR1 is SQVTM, CDR2 ANQGSEA, per germline. CDR3: CSVRDSLNQPQHF. The CDR3 coding sequence is TGCAGCGTCCGGGACAGTCTTAATCAGCCCCAGCATTTT.

This clonotype was recorded at least ten times. The chain has TRBV11-2 and TRBJ2-3; no clear D. V was cut by 5 bases and J by 2 bases, with 11 bases left in between. Germline V gene lookup returns CDR1 SGHAT and CDR2 FQNNGV. This CDR3 is 14 amino acids long. Written as DNA, the CDR3 is TGTGCCAGCAGCCCACCCGCTAACACAGATACGCAGTATTTT. Translation gives CASSPPANTDTQYF.

The chain couples TRBV3-1 to TRBJ2-2, with 9 bases identical to TRBD2. Germline values: CDR1 LGHDT, CDR2 YNNKEL (reference sequence). V lost 0 bases, J lost 1 base, and 6 bases stayed unmatched. The CDR3 has 18 amino acids. The CDR3 sequence is CASSQERLAGRNTGELFF. As DNA, the CDR3 is TGTGCCAGCAGCCAAGAACGGCTAGCGGGGAGGAACACCGGGGAGCTGTTTTTT.

This clonotype was seen many times. The chain combines TRBV7-9 with TRBJ2-5; the D gene is possibly TRBD2 (7 bases). This CDR3 has 17 residues. The ends were cut back, 6 bases at V and 5 bases at J, with 25 bases in the middle. The germline V gene has CDR1 SEHNR and CDR2 FQNEAQ (reference sequence). The CDR3 DNA is TGTGCCAGCAGTCTAACCTACTCGGGGGGCCAGAGGGAGACCCAGTACTTC. Encoded protein: CASSLTYSGGQRETQYF.

This clonotype was observed a handful of times. The genes are TRBV4-1 and TRBJ1-5; perhaps TRBD1 as D (6 bases). CDR3 length: 18 residues. V lost 4 bases and J lost 1, with 20 bases in between. In germline, CDR1 is MGHRA, CDR2 YSYEKL. CDR3 DNA: TGCGCCAGCAGCCCCTCGCCAACAGGGAGAATGAGCAATCAGCCCCAGCATTTT. It yields the protein CASSPSPTGRMSNQPQHF.

This clonotype has ten or more counts. This chain links TRBV28 with TRBJ1-3; D ambiguous. The CDR3 is made up of 16 amino acids. Between the trimmed V and J ends, which lost 8 bases and 4 bases, there was a span of 21 bases. Per the germline V gene, CDR1 is MDHEN and CDR2 is SYDVKM. Here the CDR3 reads CASYRFGWRLGNTIYF. DNA for the CDR3: TGTGCCAGCTATAGGTTTGGTTGGAGGCTGGGAAACACCATATATTTT.